These 27 T cell receptor beta chains originate from one sample sequenced in a study of blood T cell repertoires in COVID-19. Clones were sequenced by immunoSEQ multiplex PCR, and TCRdb holds only the in-frame ones, with some missing. The sample consists of a few hundred thousand clones, about 86% of them appearing once. Sequenced material: PBMCs or T cells enriched from blood (not recorded which). These receptors all come from a woman aged 40 to 50 with acute COVID-19.

Notes on this clone: The sample carries other DNA sequences with the same CDR3. DNA of the CDR3: TGTGCCACCAGCAGAGATCGGGGGTCTGGAAACACCATATATTTT. It specifies CATSRDRGSGNTIYF. The chain joins TRBV15 to TRBJ1-3; D possibly corresponds to TRBD1 (5 bases). Trimming shortened V by 0 bases and J by 1 base, and 7 bases separated the two germline ends. Germline values: CDR1 LNHNV, CDR2 YYDKDF (reference sequence). This CDR3 is 15 amino acids long.

This chain joins TRBV10-3 and TRBJ1-2, with 8 bases lining up with TRBD1. This CDR3 spans 16 amino acids. V lost 8 bases to trimming and J lost 7 bases; unmatched junction nucleotides: 18. Germline V gives CDR1 ENHRY, CDR2 SYGVKD. The CDR3 coding sequence is TGTGCCATCGCGGAAGGCAGGGGGCGGGGAGTAGGTGGCTACACCTTC. This codes for CAIAEGRGRGVGGYTF.

V usage is TRBV15 and J usage is TRBJ2-7, with unresolved D. The V gene's germline CDR1 is LNHNV and CDR2 YYDKDF (reference sequence). The V end was cut by 0 bases, the J end by 8 bases, with 20 bases between. The CDR3 has 16 residues. CDR3 sequence: CATSRDRVGTTMKQYF. As DNA, the CDR3 is TGTGCCACCAGCAGAGATCGGGTCGGCACCACTATGAAGCAGTACTTC.

The V gene is TRBV12-3 or TRBV12-4, the J gene TRBJ2-7, with 7 bases fitting TRBD1. This CDR3 is 13 amino acids long. Trimming cost V 6 bases and J 3 bases; bases outside gene matches: 5. Written as DNA, the CDR3 is TGTGCCAGCAGGAGGGACAGCTTCTACGAGCAGTACTTC. As protein: CASRRDSFYEQYF.

The J gene is TRBJ2-5, the V gene TRBV2, with 7 nucleotides matching TRBD2. With 2 bases clipped from V and 5 bases from J, the junction kept 5 bases outside the gene matches. CDR1 SNHLY and CDR2 FYNNEI come from the germline V gene. CDR3 length: 14 residues. CDR3 region: CASSEWRGGETQYF. The CDR3 DNA reads as TGTGCCAGCAGTGAATGGCGGGGAGGGGAGACCCAGTACTTC.

This clone was found once. The chain employs TRBV5-6 and TRBJ2-7, with a possible D match to TRBD2 (6 bases). The CDR3 consists of 14 residues. Germline assignment: CDR1 SGHDT and CDR2 YYEEEE. V was trimmed by 3 bases and J by 4 bases, leaving 14 bases between them. CDR3 in DNA: TGTGCCAGCAGCTCGCGGCCAGGGACTTACGAGCAGTACTTC. Translated: CASSSRPGTYEQYF.

CDR3 nucleotide sequence: TGTGCCAGCAGTGATCTCCCCTCCTACACCTTC. Translation: CASSDLPSYTF. The V and J genes are TRBV6-1 and TRBJ1-2; the D is unclear. CDR3 length equals 11 residues. Germline V lookup: CDR1 MNHNS, CDR2 SASEGT. The V and J ends lost 3 bases and 10 bases respectively, with 9 bases between them.

The rearrangement uses TRBV2 and TRBJ1-1, with 8 bases that match TRBD1. Germline V gene sequence: CDR1 SNHLY, CDR2 FYNNEI. The J segment lost 6 bases and the V segment lost 8 bases, leaving 8 bases of the junction unmatched. The CDR3 consists of 13 residues. CDR3 loop: CASPPPQGAEAFF. The CDR3 DNA follows: TGTGCCAGCCCTCCACCACAGGGGGCTGAAGCTTTCTTT.

The chain has TRBV3-1 (or the pseudogene TRBV3-2) and TRBJ2-1; weak D call: TRBD2 (5 bases). Germline CDR1 LGHDT, CDR2 YNNKEL (reference sequence). The CDR3 is 14 residues long. The ends were cut back, 0 bases at V and 6 bases at J, with 9 bases in the middle. The CDR3 is CASSQERTLNEQFF. DNA for the CDR3: TGTGCCAGCAGCCAAGAGAGGACTCTCAATGAGCAGTTCTTC.

The CDR3 DNA sequence: TGCGCCAGCAGCCTAGATCCGGGACTAGCGGGAGACCAAGAGACCCAGTACTTC. It encodes CASSLDPGLAGDQETQYF. J is TRBJ2-5 and V is TRBV5-1; 14 positions agree with TRBD2. With 4 bases clipped from V and 0 bases from J, the junction kept 8 bases outside the gene matches. The CDR3 is made up of 18 amino acids. Germline V lookup: CDR1 SGHRS, CDR2 YFSETQ.

The chain joins TRBV13 to TRBJ2-5; 12 bases match TRBD2. Germline lookup yields CDR1 PRHDT and CDR2 FYEKMQ (reference sequence). V shed 5 bases, J shed 2 bases, and the junction held 9 bases outside the gene matches. CDR3 length equals 17 residues. DNA for the CDR3: TGTGCCAGCAGCCCTAGCGGGAGGGCCCGGAATCAAGAGACCCAGTACTTC. This gives the protein CASSPSGRARNQETQYF.

DNA for the CDR3: TGTGCCAGCAGCTCGGACAGCCAAGAGACCCAGTACTTC. As protein: CASSSDSQETQYF. The V and J genes are TRBV11-1 and TRBJ2-5; TRBD1 is a possible D gene (6 bases). V dropped 4 bases and J dropped 1 base, with 7 bases sitting between them. Germline CDR1 SGHAT, CDR2 FQDESV (reference sequence). The CDR3 spans 13 residues.

The chain links TRBV5-1 to TRBJ1-1; D not resolved. V was pared by 4 bases and J by 3 bases, with 13 bases between. The CDR3 extends over 14 amino acids. Germline V gene lookup returns CDR1 SGHRS and CDR2 YFSETQ. CDR3 coding DNA: TGCGCCAGCAGCACACACGGGGAGTACACTGAAGCTTTCTTT. This gives the protein CASSTHGEYTEAFF. The whole variable domain, remainder taken from reference TRBV5-1 and TRBJ1-1, is KAGVTQTPRYLIKTRGQQVTLSCSPISGHRSVSWYQQTPGQGLQFLFEYFSETQRNKGNFPGRFSGRQFSNSRSEMNVSTLELGDSALYLCASSTHGEYTEAFFGQGTRLTVV.

This chain joins TRBV28 and TRBJ1-6; 7 positions match TRBD1. CDR3 length: 15 amino acids. J lost 14 bases, V lost 6 bases, and 16 bases had no gene match. Germline V gene data show CDR1 as MDHEN and CDR2 as SYDVKM. The CDR3, as DNA: TGTGCCAGCAGCCTCTCGCGGACAGGCCTAAAGACCCTCCACTTT. It is translated as CASSLSRTGLKTLHF.

The chain combines TRBV7-2 with TRBJ2-7; TRBD2 agrees at 16 bases. Germline CDR1 and CDR2: SGHTA and FQGNSA. After removal of 5 bases from V and 7 bases from J, the junction contained 5 bases not matched to a gene. The CDR3 runs 15 residues. CDR3 DNA sequence: TGTGCCAGCAGCAAGGGACTAGCGGGAGGGGGAGAGCAGTACTTC. Protein sequence: CASSKGLAGGGEQYF.

The chain has TRBV23-1 and TRBJ2-6; D might be TRBD2 (6 bases). TRBV23-1 is treated as an ORF (open reading frame) with a function not yet certain. The CDR3 contains 20 residues. Trimming cost V 3 bases and J 0 bases, with 21 bases left between them. Here the CDR3 reads CASSHPWGDAGASGANVLTF. CDR3 in DNA: TGCGCCAGCAGTCACCCGTGGGGGGACGCAGGCGCCTCTGGGGCCAACGTCCTGACTTTC.

The chain recombines TRBV5-6 with TRBJ1-6, with 8 bases lining up with TRBD1. V was pared by 5 bases and J by 6 bases, with 7 bases of the junction left unmatched. Germline V gene sequence: CDR1 SGHDT, CDR2 YYEEEE. CDR3 length: 15 amino acids. The CDR3: CASSWGTGANSPLHF. The CDR3 coding sequence is TGTGCCAGCAGTTGGGGGACAGGTGCTAATTCACCCCTCCACTTT.

The rearrangement links TRBV20-1 to TRBJ1-6; 7 nucleotides match TRBD1. Trimming at V came to 3 bases and at J to 0 bases, leaving 5 bases not matched to a gene. This CDR3 has 16 residues. The germline CDR1 and CDR2 sequences are DFQATT and SNEGSKA (reference sequence). CDR3 amino acids: CSASETGSSYNSPLHF. The DNA of the CDR3 is TGCAGTGCTAGTGAGACAGGGAGCTCCTATAATTCACCCCTCCACTTT.

The chain has TRBV3-1 (or the pseudogene TRBV3-2) and TRBJ2-7; 8 bases are shared with TRBD2. The CDR3 spans 16 residues. V dropped 1 base and J dropped 0; count of bases not matched to a gene: 5. Germline V gene lookup returns CDR1 LGHDT and CDR2 YNNKEL (reference sequence). The CDR3 DNA is TGTGCCAGCAGCCAAGCTAGCGGGTTCGACTCCTACGAGCAGTACTTC. It specifies CASSQASGFDSYEQYF.

This clone was found once. This CDR3 is CASSPFQGKENEKLFF. As DNA, the CDR3 is TGTGCCAGCAGTCCGTTCCAGGGTAAGGAGAATGAAAAACTGTTTTTT. The rearrangement uses TRBV28 and TRBJ1-4; TRBD1 is a possible D gene (5 bases). Germline V lookup: CDR1 MDHEN, CDR2 SYDVKM. The ends were cut back, 5 bases at V and 5 bases at J, with 18 bases in the middle. The CDR3 is made up of 16 amino acids.

V is TRBV9 and J is TRBJ2-3; D might be TRBD1 (7 bases). This CDR3 region has 14 residues. With 5 bases removed from V and 1 base from J, the gap between germline ends came to 11 bases. Per the germline V gene, CDR1 is SGDLS and CDR2 is YYNGEE. The CDR3 DNA is TGTGCCAGCAGTGCGGGACAGCGCACAGATACGCAGTATTTT. Translation gives CASSAGQRTDTQYF.

Comments on this clone: The sample contains more than one DNA sequence encoding this CDR3. V and J are TRBV7-9 and TRBJ1-1; 9 nucleotides agree with TRBD1. The germline gives CDR1 SEHNR, CDR2 FQNEAQ (reference sequence). Unmatched junction bases numbered 0, after V lost 1 base and J lost 0 bases. This CDR3 contains 15 residues. The CDR3 sequence: CASSLGDRVNTEAFF. CDR3 DNA sequence: TGTGCCAGCAGCTTAGGGGACAGGGTGAACACTGAAGCTTTCTTT.

The chain has TRBV12-3 or TRBV12-4 and TRBJ1-3; D is uncertain. Trimming shortened V by 6 bases and J by 3 bases, and 6 bases separated the two germline ends. The CDR3 spans 12 residues. In DNA form, the CDR3 reads TGTGCCAGCAGGTACGGTGGAAACACCATATATTTT. Protein: CASRYGGNTIYF.

The genes are TRBV19 and TRBJ1-6; no clear D. Looked up from germline, CDR1 is LNHDA and CDR2 is SQIVND (reference sequence). V lost 3 bases and J 12 bases, leaving 12 bases between the germline ends. This CDR3 spans 13 amino acids. This chain's CDR3 is CASSIGGGGPLHF. The CDR3 DNA reads TGTGCCAGTAGTATTGGCGGAGGAGGACCCCTCCACTTT.

This chain connects TRBV11-2 to TRBJ1-3; 12 nucleotides agree with TRBD1. This CDR3 has 18 residues. CDR1 is SGHAT, CDR2 FQNNGV, per germline. V trimming: 5 bases; J trimming: 3 bases; junction bases outside the gene matches: 11. The DNA of the CDR3 is TGTGCCAGCAGCGCACGGGGGGGACAGGGGGCGCTTGGAAACACCATATATTTT. Translation gives CASSARGGQGALGNTIYF.

V gene TRBV7-2 combines with J gene TRBJ2-3; 7 positions agree with TRBD1. Germline-derived CDR1 and CDR2 are SGHTA and FQGNSA. Unmatched junction bases numbered 6, after V lost 6 bases and J lost 0 bases. The CDR3 length is 15 residues. The CDR3 loop is CASSPQGRSTDTQYF. DNA of the CDR3: TGTGCCAGCAGTCCACAGGGGCGGAGCACAGATACGCAGTATTTT.

This chain uses TRBV9 with TRBJ1-2; 11 nucleotides align to TRBD1. This CDR3 has 16 amino acids. Germline CDR1 reads SGDLS; CDR2 reads YYNGEE. After removal of 0 bases from V and 4 bases from J, the junction contained 5 bases not matched to a gene. The DNA of the CDR3 is TGTGCCAGCAGCGTAGAGGGACAGGGGGGCCCCTATGGCTACACCTTC. Its protein is CASSVEGQGGPYGYTF.